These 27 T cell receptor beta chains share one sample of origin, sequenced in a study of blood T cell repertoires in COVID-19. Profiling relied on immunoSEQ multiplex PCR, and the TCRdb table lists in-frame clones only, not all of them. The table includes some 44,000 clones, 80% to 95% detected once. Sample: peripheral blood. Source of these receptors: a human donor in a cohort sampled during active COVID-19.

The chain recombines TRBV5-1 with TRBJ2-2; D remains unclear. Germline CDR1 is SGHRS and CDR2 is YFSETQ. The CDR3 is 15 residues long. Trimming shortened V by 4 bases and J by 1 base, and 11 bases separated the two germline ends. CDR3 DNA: TGCGCCAGCAGCGGATCGGGTCGGAACACCGGGGAGCTGTTTTTT. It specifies CASSGSGRNTGELFF. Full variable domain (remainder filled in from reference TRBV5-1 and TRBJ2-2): KAGVTQTPRYLIKTRGQQVTLSCSPISGHRSVSWYQQTPGQGLQFLFEYFSETQRNKGNFPGRFSGRQFSNSRSEMNVSTLELGDSALYLCASSGSGRNTGELFFGEGSRLTVL.

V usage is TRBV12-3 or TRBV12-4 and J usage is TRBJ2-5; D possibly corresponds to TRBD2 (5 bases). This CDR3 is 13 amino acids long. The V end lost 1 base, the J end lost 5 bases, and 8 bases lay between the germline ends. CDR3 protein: CASSLGRGETQYF. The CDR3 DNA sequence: TGTGCCAGCAGTTTAGGTCGAGGGGAGACCCAGTACTTC.

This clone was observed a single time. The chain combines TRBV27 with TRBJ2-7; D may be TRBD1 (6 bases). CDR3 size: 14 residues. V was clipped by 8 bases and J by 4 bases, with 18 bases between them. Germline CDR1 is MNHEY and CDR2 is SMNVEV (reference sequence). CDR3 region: CASRPGTPIYEQYF. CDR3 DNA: TGTGCCAGCCGTCCCGGGACACCCATATACGAGCAGTACTTC.

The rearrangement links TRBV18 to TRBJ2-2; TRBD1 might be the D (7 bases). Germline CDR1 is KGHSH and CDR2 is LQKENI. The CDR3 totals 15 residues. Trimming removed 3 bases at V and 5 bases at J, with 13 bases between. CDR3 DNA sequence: TGTGCCAGCTCACCGTGGCAGGGGGGAACCGGGGAGCTGTTTTTT. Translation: CASSPWQGGTGELFF.

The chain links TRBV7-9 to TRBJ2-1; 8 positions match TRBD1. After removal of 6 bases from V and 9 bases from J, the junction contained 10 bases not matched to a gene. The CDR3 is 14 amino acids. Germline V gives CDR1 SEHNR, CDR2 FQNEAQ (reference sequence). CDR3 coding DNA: TGTGCCAGCAGAAACCAGGGGGCCTTCCGTGAGCAGTTCTTC. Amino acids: CASRNQGAFREQFF.

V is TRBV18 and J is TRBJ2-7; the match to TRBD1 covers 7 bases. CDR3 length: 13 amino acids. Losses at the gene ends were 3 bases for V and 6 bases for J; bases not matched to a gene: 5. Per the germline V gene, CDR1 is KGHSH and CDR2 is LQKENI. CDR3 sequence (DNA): TGTGCCAGCTCACCTGACAGGGCAGCCGAGCAGTACTTC. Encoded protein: CASSPDRAAEQYF.

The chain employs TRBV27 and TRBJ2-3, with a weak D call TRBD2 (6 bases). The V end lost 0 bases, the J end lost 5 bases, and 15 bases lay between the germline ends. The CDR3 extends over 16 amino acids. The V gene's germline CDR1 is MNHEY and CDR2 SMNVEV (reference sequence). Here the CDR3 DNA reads TGTGCCAGCAGTTTATCAACCTTACGGAGGGAAGATACGCAGTATTTT. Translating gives CASSLSTLRREDTQYF.

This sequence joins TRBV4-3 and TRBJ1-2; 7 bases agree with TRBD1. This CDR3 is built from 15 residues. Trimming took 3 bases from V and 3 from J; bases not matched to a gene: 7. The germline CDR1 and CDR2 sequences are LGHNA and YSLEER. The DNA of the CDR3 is TGCGCCAGCAGCCATGAGACAGGGACCTACTATGGCTACACCTTC. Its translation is CASSHETGTYYGYTF.

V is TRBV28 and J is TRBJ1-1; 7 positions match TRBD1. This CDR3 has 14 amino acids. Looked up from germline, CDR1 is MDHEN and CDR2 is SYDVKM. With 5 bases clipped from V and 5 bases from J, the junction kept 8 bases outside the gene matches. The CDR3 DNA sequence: TGTGCCAGCAGTCAACCGACAGGGCGGACTGAAGCTTTCTTT. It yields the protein CASSQPTGRTEAFF.

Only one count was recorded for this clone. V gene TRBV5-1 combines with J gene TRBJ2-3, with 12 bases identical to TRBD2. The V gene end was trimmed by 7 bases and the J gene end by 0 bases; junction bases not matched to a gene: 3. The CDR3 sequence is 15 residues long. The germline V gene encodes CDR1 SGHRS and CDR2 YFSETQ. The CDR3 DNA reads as TGCGCCAGCTACGGACTAGCGGGGAGCACAGATACGCAGTATTTT. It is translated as CASYGLAGSTDTQYF. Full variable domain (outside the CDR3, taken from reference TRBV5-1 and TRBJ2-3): KAGVTQTPRYLIKTRGQQVTLSCSPISGHRSVSWYQQTPGQGLQFLFEYFSETQRNKGNFPGRFSGRQFSNSRSEMNVSTLELGDSALYLCASYGLAGSTDTQYFGPGTRLTVL.

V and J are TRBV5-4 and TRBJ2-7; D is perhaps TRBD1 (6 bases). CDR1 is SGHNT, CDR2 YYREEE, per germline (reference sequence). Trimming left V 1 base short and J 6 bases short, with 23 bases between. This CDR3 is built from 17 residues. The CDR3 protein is CASSLQSGGSLLSEQYF. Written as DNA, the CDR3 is TGTGCCAGCAGCTTGCAATCTGGGGGCAGCCTCTTGAGCGAGCAGTACTTC.

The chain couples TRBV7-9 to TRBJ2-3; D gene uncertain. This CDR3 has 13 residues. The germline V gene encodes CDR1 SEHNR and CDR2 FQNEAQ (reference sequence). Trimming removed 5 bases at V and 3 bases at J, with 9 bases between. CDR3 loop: CASSHPETDTQYF. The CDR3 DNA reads TGTGCCAGCAGCCATCCCGAGACAGATACGCAGTATTTT. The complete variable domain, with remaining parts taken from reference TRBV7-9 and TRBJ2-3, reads DTGVSQNPRHKITKRGQNVTFRCDPISEHNRLYWYRQTLGQGPEFLTYFQNEAQLEKSRLLSDRFSAERPKGSFSTLEIQRTEQGDSAMYLCASSHPETDTQYFGPGTRLTVL.

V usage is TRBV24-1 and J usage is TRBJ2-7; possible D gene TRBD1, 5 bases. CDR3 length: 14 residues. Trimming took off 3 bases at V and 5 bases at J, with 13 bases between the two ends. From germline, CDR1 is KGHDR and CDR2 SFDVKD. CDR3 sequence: CATSDGVWGNEQYF. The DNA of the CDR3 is TGTGCCACCAGTGATGGCGTATGGGGCAACGAGCAGTACTTC.

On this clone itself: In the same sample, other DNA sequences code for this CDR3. CDR3 loop: CASSLGTGGSYEQYF. The CDR3, as DNA: TGCGCCAGCAGCTTGGGGACAGGGGGCTCCTACGAGCAGTACTTC. The genes are TRBV5-1 and TRBJ2-7; TRBD1 agrees at 10 bases. The CDR3 spans 15 residues. Germline V CDR1 and CDR2: SGHRS, YFSETQ. J gave up 0 bases and V 0 bases, and 0 bases lay outside the gene matches. The whole variable domain, filled in from reference TRBV5-1 and TRBJ2-7, reads KAGVTQTPRYLIKTRGQQVTLSCSPISGHRSVSWYQQTPGQGLQFLFEYFSETQRNKGNFPGRFSGRQFSNSRSEMNVSTLELGDSALYLCASSLGTGGSYEQYFGPGTRLTVT.

The CDR3 loop is CASSLALAGISEQYF. The CDR3 DNA reads as TGTGCCAGCAGCTTGGCACTAGCGGGTATATCTGAGCAGTACTTC. This chain connects TRBV5-4 to TRBJ2-7, with 9 positions matching TRBD2. Germline CDR1 reads SGHNT; CDR2 reads YYREEE (reference sequence). The CDR3 is made up of 15 amino acids. Trimming at V came to 0 bases and at J to 7 bases, leaving 8 bases not matched to a gene.

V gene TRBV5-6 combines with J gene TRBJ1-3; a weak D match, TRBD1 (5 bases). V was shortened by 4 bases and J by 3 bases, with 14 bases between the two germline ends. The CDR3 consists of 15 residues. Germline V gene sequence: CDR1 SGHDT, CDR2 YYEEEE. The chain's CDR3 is CASSTWGDRGNTIYF. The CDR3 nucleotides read TGTGCCAGCAGCACCTGGGGGGACCGTGGAAACACCATATATTTT.

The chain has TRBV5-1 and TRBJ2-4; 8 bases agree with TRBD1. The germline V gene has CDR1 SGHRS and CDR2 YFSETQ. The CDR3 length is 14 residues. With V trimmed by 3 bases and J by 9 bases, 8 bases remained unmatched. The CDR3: CASSSDRVATIQYF. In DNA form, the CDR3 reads TGCGCCAGCAGCTCGGACAGGGTAGCGACCATTCAGTACTTC.

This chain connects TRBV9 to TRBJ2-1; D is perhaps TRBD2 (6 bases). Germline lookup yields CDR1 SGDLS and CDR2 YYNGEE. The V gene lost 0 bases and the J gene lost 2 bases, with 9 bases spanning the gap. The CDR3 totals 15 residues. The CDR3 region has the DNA TGTGCCAGCAGCGTAGGTGGCGGGGCCTACAATGAGCAGTTCTTC. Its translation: CASSVGGGAYNEQFF.

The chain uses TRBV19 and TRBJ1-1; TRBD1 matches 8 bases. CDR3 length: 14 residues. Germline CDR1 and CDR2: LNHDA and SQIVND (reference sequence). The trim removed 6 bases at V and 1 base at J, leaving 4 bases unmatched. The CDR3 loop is CASSWTGTNTEAFF. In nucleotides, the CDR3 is TGTGCCAGTAGCTGGACAGGGACGAACACTGAAGCTTTCTTT.

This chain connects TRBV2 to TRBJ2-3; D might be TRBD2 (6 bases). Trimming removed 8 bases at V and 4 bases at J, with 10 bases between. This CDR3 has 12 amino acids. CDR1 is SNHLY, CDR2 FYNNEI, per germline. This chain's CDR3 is CASAGNADTQYF. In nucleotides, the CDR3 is TGTGCCAGCGCGGGGAACGCAGATACGCAGTATTTT.

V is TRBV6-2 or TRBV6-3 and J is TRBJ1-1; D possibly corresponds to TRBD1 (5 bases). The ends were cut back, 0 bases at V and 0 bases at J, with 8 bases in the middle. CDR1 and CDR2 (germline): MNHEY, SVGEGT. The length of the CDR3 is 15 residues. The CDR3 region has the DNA TGTGCCAGCAGTTACTCACAGGTAGTGAACACTGAAGCTTTCTTT. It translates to CASSYSQVVNTEAFF.

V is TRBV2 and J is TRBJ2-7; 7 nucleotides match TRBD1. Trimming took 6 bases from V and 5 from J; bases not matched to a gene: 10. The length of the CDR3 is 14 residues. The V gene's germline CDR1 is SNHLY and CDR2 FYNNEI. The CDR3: CASRAKDRADEQYF. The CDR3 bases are TGTGCCAGCAGGGCCAAAGACAGGGCCGACGAGCAGTACTTC. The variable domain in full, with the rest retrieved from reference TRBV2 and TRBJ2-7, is EPEVTQTPSHQVTQMGQEVILRCVPISNHLYFYWYRQILGQKVEFLVSFYNNEISEKSEIFDDQFSVERPDGSNFTLKIRSTKLEDSAMYFCASRAKDRADEQYFGPGTRLTVT.

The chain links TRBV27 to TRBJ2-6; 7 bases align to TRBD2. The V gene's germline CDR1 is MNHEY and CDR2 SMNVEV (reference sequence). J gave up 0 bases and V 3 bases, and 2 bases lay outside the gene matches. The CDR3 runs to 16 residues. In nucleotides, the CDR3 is TGTGCCAGCAGTTTGTGGGGGGGCTCTGGGGCCAACGTCCTGACTTTC. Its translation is CASSLWGGSGANVLTF.

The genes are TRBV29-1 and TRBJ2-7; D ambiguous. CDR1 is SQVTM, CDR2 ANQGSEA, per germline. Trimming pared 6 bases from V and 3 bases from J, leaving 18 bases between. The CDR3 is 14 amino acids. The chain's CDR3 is CSVSMGPGYYEQYF. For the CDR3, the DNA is TGCAGCGTAAGCATGGGCCCAGGATACTACGAGCAGTACTTC.

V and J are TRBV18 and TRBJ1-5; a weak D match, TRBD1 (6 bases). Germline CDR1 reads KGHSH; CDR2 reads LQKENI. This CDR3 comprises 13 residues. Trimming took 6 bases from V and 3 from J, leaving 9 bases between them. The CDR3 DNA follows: TGTGCCAGCTCGGACAGTATCAATCAGCCCCAGCATTTT. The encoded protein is CASSDSINQPQHF.

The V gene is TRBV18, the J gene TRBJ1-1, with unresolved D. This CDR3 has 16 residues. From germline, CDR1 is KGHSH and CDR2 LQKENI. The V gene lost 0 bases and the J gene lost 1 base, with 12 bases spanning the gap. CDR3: CASSPPNWSSNTEAFF. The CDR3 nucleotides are TGTGCCAGCTCACCACCCAACTGGAGTTCGAACACTGAAGCTTTCTTT.

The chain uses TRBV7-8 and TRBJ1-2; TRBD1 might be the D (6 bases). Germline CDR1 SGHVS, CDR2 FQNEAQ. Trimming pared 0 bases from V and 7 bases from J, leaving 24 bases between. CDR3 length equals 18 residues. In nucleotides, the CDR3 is TGTGCCAGCAGCTTAGCGCATGGCTCTCGCAGGGGTATGGGTGGCTACACCTTC. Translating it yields CASSLAHGSRRGMGGYTF.